One sample yielded the 28 T cell receptor beta chains listed below, sequenced in a study of regulatory T cells in long-lasting Graves disease. With iRepertoire HTBI primers and Arm-PCR of CDR3 regions, TCR beta libraries were built. Via MiXCR, TCRdb re-called the multiplex PCR reads, giving one row per CDR3 protein. The sample has under 700,000 distinct CDR3 sequences; about 16% are singletons. Regarding time point: newly diagnosed GD, antithyroid drugs for less than 3 months. Extracted RNA from PBMCs served as the source of the TCR library. This sample also appeared in a second study, on T cells in Graves' hyperthyroidism and ophthalmopathy.

The starting material was peripheral blood mononuclear cells (PBMCs), obtained at new diagnosis, from a patient treated with antithyroid drugs. The receptors shown here come from a middle-aged woman with Graves disease.

J is TRBJ2-7 and V is TRBV30; D is unclear. V was shortened by 3 bases and J by 2 bases, with 14 bases between the two germline ends. CDR3 length: 14 residues. Germline assignment: CDR1 GTSNPN and CDR2 SVGIG (reference sequence). Here the CDR3 reads CAWSGMTATYEQYF. The CDR3 coding sequence is TGTGCCTGGAGCGGTATGACCGCTACCTACGAGCAGTACTTC.

This clonotype was recorded at least ten times. The chain joins TRBV2 to TRBJ1-6; the D gene is possibly TRBD1 (6 bases). The CDR3 length is 15 residues. Germline assignment: CDR1 SNHLY and CDR2 FYNNEI. Deletions cut 5 bases from V and 10 bases from J, with 18 bases between. This CDR3 reads CASSLRDTQGSPLHF. The CDR3, as DNA: TGTGCCAGCAGTCTTAGGGACACCCAGGGGTCACCCCTCCACTTT.

This clonotype has a count of ten or more. The CDR3 here is CASSLSTGYYGYTF. For the CDR3, the DNA is TGTGCCAGCAGTTTATCTACAGGGTACTATGGCTACACCTTC. V and J are TRBV7-9 and TRBJ1-2, with D tentatively TRBD1 (6 bases). The CDR3 extends over 14 amino acids. Germline CDR1 is SEHNR and CDR2 is FQNEAQ (reference sequence). V gave up 6 bases and J gave up 3 bases, with 14 bases separating them. The full variable domain, rest sourced from reference TRBV7-9 and TRBJ1-2, is DTGVSQNPRHKITKRGQNVTFRCDPISEHNRLYWYRQTLGQGPEFLTYFQNEAQLEKSRLLSDRFSAERPKGSFSTLEIQRTEQGDSAMYLCASSLSTGYYGYTFGSGTRLTVV.

The gene calls are TRBV3-1 and TRBJ2-2; D may be TRBD1 (7 bases). Germline-derived CDR1 and CDR2 are LGHDT and YNNKEL (reference sequence). The CDR3 is 14 residues long. V was shortened by 6 bases and J by 5 bases, with 13 bases between the two germline ends. Here the CDR3 DNA reads TGTGCCAGCAGTTGGAGGGACAGAACCGGGGAGCTGTTTTTT. This gives the protein CASSWRDRTGELFF.

The V gene is TRBV7-9, the J gene TRBJ2-1, with 13 bases that match TRBD2. Germline V gives CDR1 SEHNR, CDR2 FQNEAQ (reference sequence). V lost 8 bases, J lost 4 bases, and 8 bases stayed unmatched. The CDR3 has 16 amino acids. CDR3 residues: CASFPGTSGAYNEQFF. The CDR3 DNA reads as TGTGCCAGCTTTCCGGGGACTAGCGGGGCTTACAATGAGCAGTTCTTC. Variable domain in full (rest from reference TRBV7-9 and TRBJ2-1): DTGVSQNPRHKITKRGQNVTFRCDPISEHNRLYWYRQTLGQGPEFLTYFQNEAQLEKSRLLSDRFSAERPKGSFSTLEIQRTEQGDSAMYLCASFPGTSGAYNEQFFGPGTRLTVL.

This clonotype has ten or more counts. This chain links TRBV7-2 with TRBJ2-1; D remains ambiguous. Germline values: CDR1 SGHTA, CDR2 FQGNSA. V dropped 4 bases and J dropped 7 bases, with 11 bases sitting between them. CDR3 length: 13 residues. CDR3 coding DNA: TGTGCCAGCAGCTGGACCGAATCTAATGAGCAGTTCTTC. The encoded protein is CASSWTESNEQFF.

The chain employs TRBV19 and TRBJ2-7; D possibly corresponds to TRBD1 (6 bases). The germline gives CDR1 LNHDA, CDR2 SQIVND (reference sequence). This CDR3 has 15 residues. With 1 base removed from V and 2 bases from J, the gap between germline ends came to 12 bases. Here the CDR3 reads CASSIAGQGAYEQYF. The CDR3 DNA reads TGTGCCAGTAGTATAGCGGGACAAGGGGCCTACGAGCAGTACTTC.

This clonotype was counted at least ten times. This chain links TRBV28 with TRBJ2-7, with 7 bases aligning to TRBD2. With 7 bases clipped from V and 4 bases from J, the junction kept 13 bases outside the gene matches. This CDR3 region has 15 residues. The germline V gene encodes CDR1 MDHEN and CDR2 SYDVKM. In DNA, the CDR3 is TGTGCCAGCACCTCCCACGGGGGAGGGTGGTACGAGCAGTACTTC. Translating gives CASTSHGGGWYEQYF.

This clonotype was counted only a few times. The chain combines TRBV12-3 or TRBV12-4 with TRBJ1-2; perhaps TRBD1 as D (5 bases). V gave up 3 bases and J gave up 5 bases, with 19 bases separating them. This CDR3 is built from 16 residues. The CDR3 is CASSFLPRAKVYGYTF. CDR3 DNA: TGTGCCAGCAGTTTTCTCCCCAGGGCCAAAGTTTATGGCTACACCTTC.

The chain couples TRBV9 to TRBJ2-1, with TRBD1 matching over 8 bases. CDR3 length: 16 residues. V shed 3 bases and J 6 bases; nucleotides not matched to a gene: 11. Germline-derived CDR1 and CDR2 are SGDLS and YYNGEE. The CDR3 region has the DNA TGTGCCAGCAGCGAAGATGTCAGGGGGCTCCTCAATGAGCAGTTCTTC. The encoded protein is CASSEDVRGLLNEQFF.

This clonotype was seen many times. CDR3 sequence: CASSPLKTANTEAFF. CDR3 DNA: TGTGCCAGCTCACCACTCAAGACAGCTAACACTGAAGCTTTCTTT. The rearrangement links TRBV18 to TRBJ1-1, with D possibly being TRBD1 (5 bases). The CDR3 is 15 amino acids. Germline V gives CDR1 KGHSH, CDR2 LQKENI. The V and J ends lost 1 base and 2 bases respectively, with 11 bases between them. Looking up the rest from reference TRBV18 and TRBJ1-1 gives the full variable domain: NAGVMQNPRHLVRRRGQEARLRCSPMKGHSHVYWYRQLPEEGLKFMVYLQKENIIDESGMPKERFSAEFPKEGPSILRIQQVVRGDSAAYFCASSPLKTANTEAFFGQGTRLTVV.

The CDR3 DNA is TGCGCCAGCAGCATTACAGGGGTGCAAGAGACCCAGTACTTC. Amino acids: CASSITGVQETQYF. The gene calls are TRBV5-1 and TRBJ2-5; 7 positions agree with TRBD1. V was pared by 4 bases and J by 2 bases, with 5 bases of the junction left unmatched. CDR1 is SGHRS and CDR2 is YFSETQ in the germline V gene. The CDR3 totals 14 residues.

This clonotype has at least ten counts. The chain links TRBV11-2 to TRBJ1-4; D not resolved. Looked up from germline, CDR1 is SGHAT and CDR2 is FQNNGV. The CDR3 length is 13 residues. V lost 0 bases and J lost 8, with 7 bases in between. The CDR3 bases are TGTGCCAGCAGCTTAGACTCGTTGGAAAAACTGTTTTTT. This translates into CASSLDSLEKLFF.

This clonotype was detected ten times or more. The chain employs TRBV27 and TRBJ1-5; D remains unclear. V lost 5 bases, J lost 4 bases, and 9 bases lay in between. In germline, CDR1 is MNHEY, CDR2 SMNVEV (reference sequence). The CDR3 is 13 amino acids. This CDR3 reads CASSPAFNQPQHF. The CDR3 DNA sequence: TGTGCCAGCAGTCCCGCCTTTAATCAGCCCCAGCATTTT.

This rearrangement joins TRBV6-1 to TRBJ1-4, with no clear D. The germline V and J ends were trimmed by 5 bases and 8 bases, with 12 bases remaining between them. CDR3 length: 13 residues. Germline loops: CDR1 MNHNS, CDR2 SASEGT. CDR3: CASSRGLPEKLFF. In nucleotides, the CDR3 is TGTGCCAGCAGTCGGGGATTGCCAGAAAAACTGTTTTTT.

This clonotype showed up just a few times. The V call is TRBV24-1, the J call TRBJ2-3, with TRBD2 as a possible D gene (6 bases). V lost 3 bases, J lost 4 bases, and 16 bases lay in between. Per germline, CDR1 KGHDR and CDR2 SFDVKD. The CDR3 totals 16 residues. The chain's CDR3 is CATSDPSGPGPDTQYF. CDR3 bases: TGTGCCACCAGTGATCCCAGCGGGCCGGGCCCAGATACGCAGTATTTT.

This clonotype was recorded many times. V usage is TRBV9 and J usage is TRBJ2-3, with D perhaps TRBD2 (7 bases). CDR1 SGDLS and CDR2 YYNGEE come from the germline V gene. The ends were cut back, 1 base at V and 10 bases at J, with 22 bases in the middle. The CDR3 contains 16 residues. The CDR3 sequence is CASSVYGGHPPGAQYF. DNA for the CDR3: TGTGCCAGCAGCGTATACGGGGGGCACCCCCCAGGTGCGCAGTATTTT.

This clonotype was observed many times. The rearrangement links TRBV27 to TRBJ2-1; 9 bases match TRBD2. Germline loops: CDR1 MNHEY, CDR2 SMNVEV (reference sequence). With V trimmed by 6 bases and J by 5 bases, 14 bases remained unmatched. The CDR3 is 17 amino acids. CDR3 DNA: TGTGCCAGCAGCCGAATTTTTTCTAGCGGGAAAAACAATGAGCAGTTCTTC. It codes for CASSRIFSSGKNNEQFF.

This clonotype was counted at least ten times. This chain uses TRBV15 with TRBJ2-1; maybe TRBD2 (5 bases). Germline CDR1 and CDR2: LNHNV and YYDKDF (reference sequence). V gave up 3 bases and J gave up 8 bases, with 17 bases separating them. This CDR3 contains 15 residues. CDR3 amino acids: CATSSRQLAGHEQFF. CDR3 DNA: TGTGCCACCAGCAGTCGGCAGCTGGCGGGTCATGAGCAGTTCTTC.

The V call is TRBV4-1, the J call TRBJ1-2; 7 bases line up with TRBD1. V dropped 5 bases and J dropped 1; count of bases not matched to a gene: 4. The CDR3 has 14 amino acids. Germline values: CDR1 MGHRA, CDR2 YSYEKL. The CDR3 sequence: CASSRGDSNYGYTF. In DNA form, the CDR3 reads TGCGCCAGCAGCAGGGGGGACAGTAACTATGGCTACACCTTC.

The J gene is TRBJ2-5, the V gene TRBV3-1; 9 nucleotides agree with TRBD1. The V gene's germline CDR1 is LGHDT and CDR2 YNNKEL (reference sequence). V trimming: 2 bases; J trimming: 5 bases; junction bases outside the gene matches: 6. This CDR3 is 15 amino acids long. CDR3 nucleotide sequence: TGTGCCAGCAGCCAAACAGGGGGCGGAGGGGAGACCCAGTACTTC. It codes for CASSQTGGGGETQYF.

CDR3 sequence: CASSPRTVYYEQYF. The DNA for the CDR3 is TGTGCCAGCAGTCCCCGGACAGTGTACTACGAGCAGTACTTC. The J gene is TRBJ2-7, the V gene TRBV11-2; maybe TRBD1 (6 bases). CDR3 size: 14 residues. Germline CDR1 is SGHAT and CDR2 is FQNNGV. Trimming pared 6 bases from V and 3 bases from J, leaving 15 bases between.

This clonotype was picked up many times. This chain connects TRBV20-1 to TRBJ1-2, with D possibly being TRBD1 (6 bases). V lost 4 bases, J lost 6 bases, and 12 bases lay in between. Germline values: CDR1 DFQATT, CDR2 SNEGSKA (reference sequence). The CDR3 covers 12 residues. CDR3 bases: TGCAGTGCTAACTACAGGGATGATGGCTACACCTTC. Its translation is CSANYRDDGYTF.

At least ten counts were recorded for this clonotype. The V gene is TRBV27, the J gene TRBJ1-5, with a weak D call TRBD1 (5 bases). From germline, CDR1 is MNHEY and CDR2 SMNVEV (reference sequence). Trimming took off 2 bases at V and 0 bases at J, with 8 bases between the two ends. There are 15 residues in the CDR3. The CDR3 bases are TGTGCCAGCAGTTTAAAGGGGTTTAGCAATCAGCCCCAGCATTTT. Amino acid sequence: CASSLKGFSNQPQHF.

The chain employs TRBV11-2 and TRBJ2-2; perhaps TRBD2 as D (5 bases). The CDR3 consists of 16 residues. CDR1 and CDR2 from the germline V gene are SGHAT and FQNNGV. Trimming cost V 5 bases and J 4 bases, with 17 bases left between them. The chain's CDR3 is CASSPLASSTTGELFF. CDR3 sequence (DNA): TGTGCCAGCAGCCCGTTAGCGTCATCGACCACCGGGGAGCTGTTTTTT.

This clonotype was recorded at least ten times. This chain links TRBV28 with TRBJ2-1; tentatively, D is TRBD2 (6 bases). The CDR3 totals 14 residues. CDR1 and CDR2 from the germline V gene are MDHEN and SYDVKM. The V and J ends lost 2 bases and 9 bases respectively, with 14 bases between them. In DNA form, the CDR3 reads TGTGCCAGCAGTTTAGGAGGGGAGGAAGCTGAGCAGTTCTTC. Translating it yields CASSLGGEEAEQFF.

This clonotype was counted only a few times. V gene TRBV29-1 combines with J gene TRBJ2-5; no clear D gene. Germline lookup yields CDR1 SQVTM and CDR2 ANQGSEA. The V and J ends lost 4 bases and 1 base respectively, with 7 bases between them. The CDR3 consists of 12 residues. The CDR3, as DNA: TGCAGCGTTGGCGTCAGCCAAGAGACCCAGTACTTC. Translating gives CSVGVSQETQYF. The whole variable domain, filled in from reference TRBV29-1 and TRBJ2-5, reads SAVISQKPSRDICQRGTSLTIQCQVDSQVTMMFWYRQQPGQSLTLIATANQGSEATYESGFVIDKFPISRPNLTFSTLTVSNMSPEDSSIYLCSVGVSQETQYFGPGTRLLVL.

The table lists this clonotype with many counts. The chain links TRBV7-9 to TRBJ2-5, with 8 bases that match TRBD2. The DNA end favors TRBJ2-1, so the J call may be wrong. The CDR3 has 15 residues. CDR1 and CDR2 from the germline V gene are SEHNR and FQNEAQ (reference sequence). The CDR3 DNA follows: TGTGCCAGCAGCCGACTTGCGCGGGGGGACGATGAGCAGTTCTTC. It is translated as CASSRLARGDDEQFF.